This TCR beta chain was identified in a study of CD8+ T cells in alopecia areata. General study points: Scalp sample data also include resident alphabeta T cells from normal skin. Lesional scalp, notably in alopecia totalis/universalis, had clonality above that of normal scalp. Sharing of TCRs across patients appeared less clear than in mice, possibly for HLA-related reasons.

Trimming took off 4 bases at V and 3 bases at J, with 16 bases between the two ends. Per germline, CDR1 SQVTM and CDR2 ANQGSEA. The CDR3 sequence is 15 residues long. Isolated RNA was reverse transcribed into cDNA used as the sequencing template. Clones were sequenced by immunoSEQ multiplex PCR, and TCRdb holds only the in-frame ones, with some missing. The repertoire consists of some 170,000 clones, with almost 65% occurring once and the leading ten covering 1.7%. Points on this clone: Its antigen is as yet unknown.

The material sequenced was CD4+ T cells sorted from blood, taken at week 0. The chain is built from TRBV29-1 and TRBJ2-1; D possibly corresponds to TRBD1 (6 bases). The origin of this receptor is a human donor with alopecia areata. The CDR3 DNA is TGCAGCGTTGCCAACAGGGTCCCCAACTACAATGAGCAGTTCTTC. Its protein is CSVANRVPNYNEQFF.